The following is a T cell receptor (beta chain) sequence with its context. It has no known antigen specificity. The cohort was made up of 666 healthy bone marrow donors. At the time of sampling, all cohort members were nominally healthy, though unrecorded immune exposures were likely present. The donor was CMV seronegative and belonged to the group of 352 seronegative cohort members. A peripheral blood sample was provided by each donor, and peripheral blood mononuclear cells were used for TCR beta sequencing. Genomic DNA extraction from the blood cell samples was performed with the Qiagen DNeasy Blood Extraction Kit. This record comes from a study of cytomegalovirus exposure and HLA in healthy donors (dated by TCRdb to about 2017). For context, the study as a whole: An earlier analysis of about 530 of the donors reported under 300 Gb of sequence data and 117 million unique TCR beta sequences obtained from roughly 170 million T cells. An early release covering roughly 600 HLA-typed donors comprised 300 to 350 gigabases of sequencing data and about 90 million unique TCR sequences. Of the 300 to 450 genotyped donors, over 70% fell in the genetic ancestry cluster associated with self-reported Caucasian donors. The study aimed to test whether cataloging public T cell receptors could reveal signatures of past pathogen exposure. The study used immunosequencing to profile the T cell repertoires of around 600 subjects and linked those repertoires to cytomegalovirus serostatus. Besides the first cohort of more than 650 subjects, a separate validation cohort made up of 120 different subjects was used. The study combined high-throughput TCR immunosequencing, statistical association of individual TCRs with disease status, and machine learning to predict cytomegalovirus infection status. In a later analysis, previously published TCR beta repertoires from fewer than 750 donors were re-analyzed and high-resolution HLA genotyping was added so that TCR occurrence patterns could be studied. In the later analysis, no new phenotypic data were used to find candidate immune exposures; instead, reliance was placed on TCR beta sequences and their occurrence across donors. An earlier analysis of about 600 of the donors used high-throughput TCR beta sequencing to judge whether each TCR beta V gene segment behaved as functional or pseudogenic. Donor age, sex, ethnicity and CMV serostatus were compiled together with the repertoire data. A later genetic analysis used genome-wide SNP genotypes for 398 of the 666 donors, treating that subset as a discovery cohort. Every discovery cohort repertoire had been produced on one sequencing platform. Class I and class II HLA loci were covered by the typing at four-digit resolution. Typing coverage varied by locus: roughly 629-630 donors for A, B, C, DRB1 and DQB1; 522 for DQA1; more than 600 for DPA1; approximately 490 for DPB1. Four or five DR-DQ haplotypes were handled as single units for association and clustering because linkage in the cohort was strong. Among about 370 genotyped donors of the cohort, an average of about 240,000 unique TCR beta nucleotide sequences was sequenced per donor, of which about 18% were non-productive. The research as a whole found: Most CMV-associated TCR beta chains appeared to be HLA-restricted in a later analysis, and the HLA associations seemed to be driven largely by CMV exposure. The sequencing pipeline was judged likely to have produced a cluster of highly shared sequence variants as a technical artifact. Roughly uniform sequencing depth across donors was assumed in presence/absence analyses, although this assumption may not hold. At a false discovery rate of 0.05, a later analysis linked under 20,000 TCR beta sequences to specific HLA alleles. Linkage disequilibrium might explain the correlated functional status among segregating V segments, but an unknown experimental factor could not be ruled out. Compared with equally common non-associated chains, HLA-associated TCR beta chains in a later analysis were more clonally expanded and had lower generation probabilities. In an earlier analysis of over 550 of the donors, most TCR beta V segments were observed in productive rearrangements about 87% or about 30% of the time, broadly matching IMGT annotations. According to a later analysis, TCR association rates differed among HLA loci, with DRB1 alleles showing the most associated TCRs and HLA-C alleles showing the fewest. Cytomegalovirus status was reported to be diagnosed by the classifier with high specificity and sensitivity in both the original and validation cohorts. Assigning TCR associations to individual alleles was difficult when HLA alleles, especially DR and DQ, strongly co-occurred. Immune exposure information for the cohort was limited to CMV serostatus. A few of the identified cytomegalovirus-associated TCR beta chains were confirmed in vitro to be specific for cytomegalovirus antigens. A later analysis reported that several top co-occurrence clusters appeared linked to parvovirus B19, influenza, CMV and Epstein-Barr virus. In this cohort, only TCR beta chains were sequenced, and detectable features were limited by the absence of alpha or paired-chain data. A further reported finding was that TCR beta sequences accurately predicted the HLA-A and HLA-B alleles for most subjects in the first cohort. The study listed 164 TCR beta chains as associated with cytomegalovirus. V-gene and J-gene trimming of TCR beta chains was associated with a missense DCLRE1C variant in a later genetic analysis, and the association was replicated in an independent cohort. Compared with the roughly 670-donor mean, donors in an Asian-associated ancestry cluster had fewer N-insertions in productive TCRs, according to a later genetic analysis. Because the 87-base-pair reads could not distinguish some IMGT-functional V segments, including TRBV6-2 and TRBV6-3, those segments were excluded. Most TCR sequences were seen in very few donors, while some public TCRs were found in many individuals. Because counts were too low, seventeen rarely observed V segments, including chromosome 9 orphons, were left out of the earlier analysis of a few hundred of the donors. Because HLA typing was unavailable for some donors at each locus, only the typed subset was used in association tests. According to the authors, the approach could potentially be generalized to other disease states and immunological phenotypes.

Library prep was done by the immunoSEQ multiplex PCR assay. For the multiplex PCR, a mixture combining 60 forward primers for TCR Vbeta segments and 13 reverse primers for TCR Jbeta segments was used. The CDR3 region of rearranged TCR beta genes was amplified from genomic DNA with a multiplex PCR assay. The Illumina HiSeq System was used to sequence the amplified TCR beta libraries as 87-base-pair reads. On the authors' methods: A later analysis tallied tens of millions of unique TCR beta chains across the 600 to 700 repertoires, and approximately 11 million of those chains were shared by two or more donors. To remove PCR and sequencing errors, raw reads were error-corrected and collapsed into unique sequences using a nearest-neighbor algorithm that merged closely related sequences. Alignment of CDR3 sequences to IMGT reference sequences was used to assign V, D and J gene segments. For a sequence to be retained, a match of at least six nucleotides was required to both a V gene segment and a J gene segment. Rearrangements were classified as productive when the CDR3 lacked stop codons and remained in frame with V and J, and all other rearrangements were classified as non-productive. CDR3 was defined by IMGT convention, running from the second conserved V-encoded cysteine to the conserved J-encoded phenylalanine. In an earlier analysis of around 540 of the donors, sequences lacking an unambiguous match to a single V gene segment were excluded. In an earlier analysis of about 590 of the donors, a V segment was called functional when productive rearrangements were above 56.7%, and segregating when the standard deviation between donors exceeded 5%. To diagnose cytomegalovirus status from the catalog of TCR beta chain sequences, a statistical classification framework was built. V and J gene assignment, in a later analysis, came from comparing TCR nucleotide sequences with IMGT/GENE-DB human TR gene sequences. A later analysis assigned CDR3 sequences and most-parsimonious VDJ recombination scenarios with the TCRdist pipeline. In a later analysis, every TCR beta chain was defined by the combination of its CDR3 amino acid sequence and its V-gene family, and reads without a unique V-gene family were dropped. In a later analysis, some 600 highly shared, low-generation-probability nucleotide sequences were removed to address suspected cross-contamination and a sequencing artifact. A later analysis calculated a clonal expansion index for each public chain from normalized within-repertoire ranks of inferred template counts. In a later analysis, generation probabilities were computed using a VDJ recombination model fitted to out-of-frame rearrangements, and the results were checked against IGoR. Hypergeometric tests were used in a later analysis to score TCR-TCR, TCR-HLA and TCR-CMV co-occurrence, with a repertoire-size bias correction applied to the TCR pairs. False discovery rates were estimated in a later analysis by permuting HLA or CMV assignments 20 times. A later analysis grouped co-occurring TCRs with DBSCAN, adding TCRdist sequence similarity when clustering within HLA-allele-positive subsets. Co-occurrence clustering excluded repertoires with fewer than 30,000 or more than 120,000 public chains, plus five with anomalous nucleotide sharing. TCRdb mirrors the immuneACCESS table, restricted to in-frame sequences. Some clones are absent from its copies; in checked studies, under half trace to an unresolved V gene, and the reason for the others is unknown. Clone size and the V and J calls come from that table; the DNA yielded D and trimming. The table kept for this sample lists about 200,000 clones. The ten top clones hold approximately 0.74% of the sample.

CDR1 and CDR2 were assigned from the germline V gene as SGHRS and YFSETQ. Including the terminal cysteine and phenylalanine, the CDR3 comprises 15 residues. CDR3 DNA only is kept here, 45 bases in frame from base 1. V is cut back by 2 bases and J by 4 bases, with 3 bases in the junction unmatched. This clonotype originated in a boy aged 5-17 years in good health and CMV-seronegative. Specimen: PBMCs. The V gene is TRBV5-1 and the J gene is TRBJ2-3; TRBD1 matches 11 bases in the middle. CDR3 loop: CASSFLGQGADTQYF. The DNA reads TGCGCCAGCAGCTTCTTGGGACAGGGGGCAGATACGCAGTATTTT.